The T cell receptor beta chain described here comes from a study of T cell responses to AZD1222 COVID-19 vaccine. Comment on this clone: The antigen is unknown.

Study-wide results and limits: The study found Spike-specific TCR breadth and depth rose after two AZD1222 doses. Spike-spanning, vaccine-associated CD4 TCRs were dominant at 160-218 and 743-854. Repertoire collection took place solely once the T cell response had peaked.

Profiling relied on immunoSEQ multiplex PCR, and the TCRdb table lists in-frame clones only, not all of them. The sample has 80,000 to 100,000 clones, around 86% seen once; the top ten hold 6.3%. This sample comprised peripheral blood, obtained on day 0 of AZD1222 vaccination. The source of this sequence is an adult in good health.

Here the CDR3 DNA reads TGTGCCAGCTCACCTCGGGACACCAACTACGAGCAGTACTTC. It is translated as CASSPRDTNYEQYF. J is TRBJ2-7 and V is TRBV18; the D gene is possibly TRBD1 (6 bases). The CDR3 has 14 residues. V was shortened by 3 bases and J by 3 bases, with 12 bases between the two germline ends. CDR1 KGHSH and CDR2 LQKENI come from the germline V gene. Drawing the rest from reference TRBV18 and TRBJ2-7, the complete variable domain is NAGVMQNPRHLVRRRGQEARLRCSPMKGHSHVYWYRQLPEEGLKFMVYLQKENIIDESGMPKERFSAEFPKEGPSILRIQQVVRGDSAAYFCASSPRDTNYEQYFGPGTRLTVT.